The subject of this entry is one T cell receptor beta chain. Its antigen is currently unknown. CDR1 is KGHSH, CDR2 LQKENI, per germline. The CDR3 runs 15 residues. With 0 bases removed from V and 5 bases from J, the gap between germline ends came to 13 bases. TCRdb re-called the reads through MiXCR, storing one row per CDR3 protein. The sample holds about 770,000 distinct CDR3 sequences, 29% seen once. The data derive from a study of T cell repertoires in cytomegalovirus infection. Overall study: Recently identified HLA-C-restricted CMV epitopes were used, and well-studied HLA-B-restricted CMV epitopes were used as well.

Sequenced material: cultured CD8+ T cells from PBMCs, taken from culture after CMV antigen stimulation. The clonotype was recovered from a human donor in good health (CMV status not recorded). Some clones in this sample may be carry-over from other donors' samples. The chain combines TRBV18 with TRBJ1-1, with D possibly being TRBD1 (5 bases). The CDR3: CASSPPGGSRTEAFF. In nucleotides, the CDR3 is TGTGCCAGCTCACCACCGGGGGGTAGTAGGACTGAAGCTTTCTTT.